Following are 30 T cell receptor beta chains from one sample sequenced in a study of T cells after yellow fever vaccination. TCRdb fed the 5' RACE reads into MiXCR, producing one record per CDR3 protein. This sample has about 340,000 distinct CDR3 sequences, with under 5% found just once. Specimen: PBMCs, collected 5 days after the yellow fever booster vaccination. The receptors derive from a man aged 18 to 29 who received the YFV17D yellow fever vaccine.

This clonotype was counted at least ten times. The chain joins TRBV12-3 or TRBV12-4 to TRBJ2-1, with 9 bases fitting TRBD2. CDR3 length equals 16 residues. After removal of 5 bases from V and 5 bases from J, the junction contained 10 bases not matched to a gene. As DNA, the CDR3 is TGTGCCAGCAGTCTCATTGCCGGGACTAGCCACAATGAGCAGTTCTTC. Translating it yields CASSLIAGTSHNEQFF.

This clonotype was picked up many times. The chain employs TRBV29-1 and TRBJ2-5; 7 nucleotides match TRBD1. The CDR3 contains 12 residues. V shed 7 bases and J 1 base; nucleotides not matched to a gene: 3. Looked up from germline, CDR1 is SQVTM and CDR2 is ANQGSEA. The CDR3 nucleotides read TGCAGCGCTCGACAGGGCCAAGAGACCCAGTACTTC. Translated: CSARQGQETQYF.

This clonotype was recorded a few times. The chain couples TRBV5-1 to TRBJ2-7; D is unresolved. Trimming took off 1 base at V and 5 bases at J, with 13 bases between the two ends. Germline CDR1 reads SGHRS; CDR2 reads YFSETQ. The CDR3 length is 14 residues. The CDR3 DNA reads TGCGCCAGCAGCTTGAGGACCGGTGGCCACGAGCAGTACTTC. Encoded protein: CASSLRTGGHEQYF. The full variable domain, rest sourced from reference TRBV5-1 and TRBJ2-7, is KAGVTQTPRYLIKTRGQQVTLSCSPISGHRSVSWYQQTPGQGLQFLFEYFSETQRNKGNFPGRFSGRQFSNSRSEMNVSTLELGDSALYLCASSLRTGGHEQYFGPGTRLTVT.

This clonotype was detected a few times. The chain carries TRBV7-9 and TRBJ2-7; 9 nucleotides align to TRBD1. V dropped 5 bases and J dropped 3; count of bases not matched to a gene: 8. In germline, CDR1 is SEHNR, CDR2 FQNEAQ (reference sequence). The length of the CDR3 is 15 residues. The CDR3 loop is CASSPPQGASYEQYF. CDR3 nucleotides: TGTGCCAGCAGCCCCCCACAGGGGGCGAGCTACGAGCAGTACTTC.

This clonotype was seen a few times. This rearrangement joins TRBV19 to TRBJ2-5, with 9 bases lining up with TRBD2. V shed 5 bases and J 4 bases; nucleotides not matched to a gene: 8. Germline CDR1 is LNHDA and CDR2 is SQIVND (reference sequence). The CDR3 contains 15 residues. CDR3: CASSWLAGKSETQYF. The CDR3 DNA reads as TGTGCCAGTAGTTGGCTAGCGGGGAAGTCAGAGACCCAGTACTTC.

This clonotype was recorded a few times. The V call is TRBV6-5, the J call TRBJ2-2; tentatively, D is TRBD1 or TRBD2 (6 bases each). V lost 6 bases and J lost 4, with 18 bases in between. Germline CDR1 is MNHEY and CDR2 is SVGAGI. CDR3 length: 16 amino acids. The CDR3 DNA is TGTGCCAGCAGACTTGGGGGGCTTAGCGGCACCGGGGAGCTGTTTTTT. Its translation is CASRLGGLSGTGELFF.

This clonotype has ten or more counts. The chain combines TRBV4-3 with TRBJ1-2; D call uncertain. The CDR3 sequence is 15 residues long. The V gene's germline CDR1 is LGHNA and CDR2 YSLEER. Trimming stripped 1 base from V and 6 bases from J, with 15 bases between. This CDR3 reads CASSQGGRPPDGYTF. CDR3 coding DNA: TGCGCCAGCAGCCAAGGCGGGCGGCCTCCTGATGGCTACACCTTC.

The chain combines TRBV15 with TRBJ2-7; TRBD1 is a possible D gene (5 bases). Per germline, CDR1 LNHNV and CDR2 YYDKDF (reference sequence). Trimming removed 0 bases at V and 5 bases at J, with 11 bases between. The CDR3 is 14 amino acids. Written as DNA, the CDR3 is TGTGCCACCAGCAGAGACAGGGTCCCTCACGAGCAGTACGTC. This encodes CATSRDRVPHEQYV.

The gene calls are TRBV19 and TRBJ2-1, with TRBD2 as a possible D gene (7 bases). Germline V lookup: CDR1 LNHDA, CDR2 SQIVND (reference sequence). Deletions cut 5 bases from V and 6 bases from J, with 17 bases between. This CDR3 has 15 residues. CDR3 coding DNA: TGTGCCAGTAGTGTCCGGGACAAGCGGGGCAATGAGCAGTTCTTC. Its protein is CASSVRDKRGNEQFF. Supplemented by reference TRBV19 and TRBJ2-1, the full variable domain reads DGGITQSPKYLFRKEGQNVTLSCEQNLNHDAMYWYRQDPGQGLRLIYYSQIVNDFQKGDIAEGYSVSREKKESFPLTVTSAQKNPTAFYLCASSVRDKRGNEQFFGPGTRLTVL.

This rearrangement joins TRBV4-1 to TRBJ1-1, with a tentative D call TRBD1 (6 bases). The V end was cut by 2 bases, the J end by 0 bases, with 13 bases between. The CDR3 totals 16 residues. The germline CDR1 and CDR2 sequences are MGHRA and YSYEKL. The CDR3 region has the DNA TGCGCCAGCAGCCAAAAGACGAGGGGGGTGAACACTGAAGCTTTCTTT. Its translation: CASSQKTRGVNTEAFF.

The table lists this clonotype with many counts. The rearrangement joins TRBV5-6 to TRBJ1-2, with D perhaps TRBD1 (6 bases). Trimming shortened V by 4 bases and J by 0 bases, and 13 bases separated the two germline ends. This CDR3 spans 15 amino acids. CDR1 and CDR2 from the germline V gene are SGHDT and YYEEEE. CDR3 residues: CASSTPRGANYGYTF. In DNA, the CDR3 is TGTGCCAGCAGCACCCCCAGGGGAGCTAACTATGGCTACACCTTC.

The CDR3 loop is CASSTGGRGEKLFF. For the CDR3, the DNA is TGTGCCAGCAGTACAGGGGGCAGGGGTGAAAAACTGTTTTTT. The chain links TRBV6-5 to TRBJ1-4, with 9 bases fitting TRBD1. The CDR3 contains 14 residues. The ends lost 5 bases at V and 7 bases at J; junction bases unmatched: 5. Germline CDR1 is MNHEY and CDR2 is SVGAGI.

This clonotype was counted many times. This chain joins TRBV5-1 and TRBJ1-3; a possible D gene is TRBD1 (5 bases). CDR3 size: 14 residues. The ends were cut back, 0 bases at V and 4 bases at J, with 8 bases in the middle. Germline CDR1 reads SGHRS; CDR2 reads YFSETQ. As DNA, the CDR3 is TGCGCCAGCAGCTTGGCAGGGCGCGGAAACACCATATATTTT. It yields the protein CASSLAGRGNTIYF.

This clonotype was seen repeatedly, ten times or more. The chain couples TRBV9 to TRBJ2-7; D remains ambiguous. The V end was cut by 0 bases, the J end by 0 bases, with 7 bases between. The CDR3 contains 14 residues. CDR1 is SGDLS, CDR2 YYNGEE, per germline. This CDR3 reads CASSVDVNSYEQYF. DNA of the CDR3: TGTGCCAGCAGCGTAGACGTGAACTCCTACGAGCAGTACTTC.

This clonotype showed up many times. The gene calls are TRBV19 and TRBJ2-5, with D uncertain. V was trimmed by 1 base and J by 3 bases, leaving 6 bases between them. The V gene's germline CDR1 is LNHDA and CDR2 SQIVND (reference sequence). This CDR3 has 13 amino acids. CDR3 loop: CASSIGMKETQYF. The DNA for the CDR3 is TGTGCCAGTAGTATAGGAATGAAAGAGACCCAGTACTTC.

The chain employs TRBV5-5 and TRBJ1-4; the match to TRBD1 covers 8 bases. The CDR3 length is 15 residues. V was clipped by 0 bases and J by 7 bases; unmatched bases: 5. The germline CDR1 and CDR2 sequences are SGHKS and YYEKEE (reference sequence). The CDR3, as DNA: TGTGCCAGCAGCTTGGGGACAGGGAGGAGTGAAAAACTGTTTTTT. It codes for CASSLGTGRSEKLFF.

This clonotype was found a few times. The chain is built from TRBV19 and TRBJ2-5, with D maybe TRBD2 (7 bases). This CDR3 region has 14 residues. Germline CDR1 is LNHDA and CDR2 is SQIVND (reference sequence). V lost 5 bases, J lost 5 bases, and 15 bases lay in between. In nucleotides, the CDR3 is TGTGCCAGTAGTGCCGGGGGGCCCACGGAGACCCAGTACTTC. Encoded protein: CASSAGGPTETQYF.

This clonotype was recorded at least ten times. This chain uses TRBV29-1 with TRBJ2-5; possible D gene TRBD1, 5 bases. CDR3 length: 13 amino acids. V gave up 0 bases and J gave up 5 bases, with 10 bases separating them. Germline CDR1 is SQVTM and CDR2 is ANQGSEA. CDR3 loop: CSVEETGPETQYF. The CDR3 bases are TGCAGCGTTGAAGAAACAGGACCGGAGACCCAGTACTTC.

This chain links TRBV6-5 with TRBJ1-2; TRBD1 matches 7 bases. Trimming at V came to 7 bases and at J to 3 bases, leaving 8 bases not matched to a gene. CDR1 and CDR2 from the germline V gene are MNHEY and SVGAGI. The CDR3 totals 14 residues. The CDR3: CASTDREVDYGYTF. The CDR3 DNA sequence: TGTGCCAGCACCGACAGGGAGGTTGACTATGGCTACACCTTC.

This clonotype came up a few times. The chain carries TRBV7-2 and TRBJ2-2; perhaps TRBD2 as D (6 bases). V was pared by 3 bases and J by 8 bases, with 10 bases between. The germline V gene has CDR1 SGHTA and CDR2 FQGNSA. The CDR3 covers 13 residues. CDR3 in amino acids: CASSFMGRGELFF. As DNA, the CDR3 is TGTGCCAGCAGCTTCATGGGGAGGGGGGAGCTGTTTTTT.

This clonotype has just a few counts. The gene calls are TRBV9 and TRBJ1-1, with D uncertain. Deletions cut 3 bases from V and 1 base from J, with 7 bases between. This CDR3 region has 13 residues. Germline-derived CDR1 and CDR2 are SGDLS and YYNGEE. CDR3 in DNA: TGTGCCAGCAGCGCGTGGAAGAACACTGAAGCTTTCTTT. Translation gives CASSAWKNTEAFF.

This clonotype was counted a few times. The J gene is TRBJ1-1, the V gene TRBV20-1; possible D gene TRBD1, 6 bases. This CDR3 is built from 15 residues. Germline CDR1 is DFQATT and CDR2 is SNEGSKA (reference sequence). V gave up 3 bases and J gave up 11 bases, with 25 bases separating them. The CDR3 protein is CSARGAVSQVQAAFF. CDR3 DNA: TGCAGTGCTAGGGGGGCCGTCAGTCAGGTCCAGGCGGCTTTCTTT.

This clonotype was seen repeatedly, ten times or more. Here the CDR3 reads CASSDGGSSGANVLTF. Written as DNA, the CDR3 is TGTGCCAGCAGCGACGGAGGTAGCTCTGGGGCCAACGTCCTGACTTTC. The chain employs TRBV7-6 and TRBJ2-6, with D perhaps matching TRBD2 (5 bases). Germline CDR1 is SGHVS and CDR2 is FNYEAQ. The length of the CDR3 is 16 residues. V lost 5 bases and J lost 0, with 11 bases in between. Complete variable domain (other parts from reference TRBV7-6 and TRBJ2-6): GAGVSQSPRYKVTKRGQDVALRCDPISGHVSLYWYRQALGQGPEFLTYFNYEAQQDKSGLPNDRFSAERPEGSISTLTIQRTEQRDSAMYRCASSDGGSSGANVLTFGAGSRLTVL.

This clonotype was detected many times. This chain links TRBV20-1 with TRBJ2-1; the D gene could be TRBD1 or TRBD2 (6 bases each). Germline V lookup: CDR1 DFQATT, CDR2 SNEGSKA (reference sequence). The CDR3 totals 13 residues. Deletions cut 4 bases from V and 4 bases from J, with 11 bases between. The CDR3 protein is CSATGEVYNEQFF. The CDR3 bases are TGCAGTGCTACAGGGGAGGTTTACAATGAGCAGTTCTTC.

This clonotype was seen repeatedly, ten times or more. The chain uses TRBV30 and TRBJ2-7; TRBD1 is a possible D gene (5 bases). CDR3 size: 13 residues. V was pared by 3 bases and J by 3 bases, with 12 bases between. Per germline, CDR1 GTSNPN and CDR2 SVGIG (reference sequence). As DNA, the CDR3 is TGTGCCTGGAGCCCCAGGGTTTTCTACGAGCAGTACTTC. Translation: CAWSPRVFYEQYF. Full variable domain (remainder filled in from reference TRBV30 and TRBJ2-7): SQTIHQWPATLVQPVGSPLSLECTVEGTSNPNLYWYRQAAGRGLQLLFYSVGIGQISSEVPQNLSASRPQDRQFILSSKKLLLSDSGFYLCAWSPRVFYEQYFGPGTRLTVT.

This clonotype has just a few counts. The chain recombines TRBV4-1 with TRBJ2-7; 7 bases match TRBD1. This CDR3 comprises 14 residues. V gave up 3 bases and J gave up 4 bases; unmatched junction bases: 6. Germline V gene lookup returns CDR1 MGHRA and CDR2 YSYEKL. Written as DNA, the CDR3 is TGCGCCAGCAGCCAGTTCACAGGGGATTACGAGCAGTACGTC. Encoded protein: CASSQFTGDYEQYV.

This sequence joins TRBV29-1 and TRBJ2-2; 7 bases agree with TRBD1. The CDR3 contains 15 residues. Looked up from germline, CDR1 is SQVTM and CDR2 is ANQGSEA. J was trimmed by 0 bases and V by 4 bases; bases with no gene match: 5. The CDR3 sequence: CSVASQGANTGELFF. CDR3 sequence (DNA): TGCAGCGTTGCATCGCAGGGGGCGAACACCGGGGAGCTGTTTTTT.

The V and J genes are TRBV29-1 and TRBJ1-2, with 10 nucleotides matching TRBD1. Trimming took 6 bases from V and 8 from J; bases not matched to a gene: 9. Germline-derived CDR1 and CDR2 are SQVTM and ANQGSEA. This CDR3 region has 13 residues. DNA for the CDR3: TGCAGCGTCCCCGACAGGGGGCAAAAAGGCTACACCTTC. Its translation is CSVPDRGQKGYTF.

This clonotype came up a few times. V usage is TRBV18 and J usage is TRBJ1-1; D call uncertain. V gave up 3 bases and J gave up 0 bases, with 11 bases separating them. From germline, CDR1 is KGHSH and CDR2 LQKENI. There are 15 residues in the CDR3. For the CDR3, the DNA is TGTGCCAGCTCACCTACGGGATACTTGAACACTGAAGCTTTCTTT. Protein product: CASSPTGYLNTEAFF.

This clonotype was picked up a small number of times. This chain joins TRBV4-1 and TRBJ1-5; no firm D call. This CDR3 comprises 15 residues. Trimming shortened V by 0 bases and J by 0 bases, and 6 bases separated the two germline ends. CDR1 and CDR2 from the germline V gene are MGHRA and YSYEKL. CDR3 sequence: CASSQESYSNQPQHF. CDR3 in DNA: TGCGCCAGCAGCCAAGAAAGTTATAGCAATCAGCCCCAGCATTTT.